This T cell receptor beta chain emerged from a study of CD8 T cells in ankylosing spondylitis. Study outcomes and limitations: There were earlier reports of some motif variants in reactive arthritis synovial fluid and blood.

This clonotype appeared many times. Antigen unknown. A single record per CDR3 protein comes from TCRdb applying MiXCR to the 5' RACE reads. Altogether tens of thousands of distinct CDR3 sequences are present, approximately 11% being singletons, with the ten largest covering roughly 1.3%. Trimming cost V 3 bases and J 0 bases, with 11 bases left between them. The CDR3 covers 15 residues. Sequences were obtained from blood, either unsorted or a sorted T cell fraction (not recorded which). The V and J genes are TRBV12-3 or TRBV12-4 and TRBJ1-1; no definite D call. The TCR was taken from a male donor with ankylosing spondylitis or in good health (not recorded which). The CDR3 nucleotides are TGTGCCAGCAGTTTGCGCGGGTGGATGAACACTGAAGCTTTCTTT. Residues: CASSLRGWMNTEAFF.